The 24 T cell receptor beta chains presented below share a single source sample, sequenced in a study of identical twins. In TCRdb, the 5' RACE reads were re-called with MiXCR into one record per CDR3 protein. The sample lists 500,000 to 550,000 distinct CDR3 sequences; around 20% were seen once. These sequences were also reported in another study, on T cells expressing NK-cell markers.

The sequencing input was CD4+ T cells sorted from blood. These receptors all stem from a young woman in good health.

A few counts support this clonotype. This rearrangement joins TRBV6-1 to TRBJ1-2; D not resolved. The length of the CDR3 is 13 residues. Germline values: CDR1 MNHNS, CDR2 SASEGT. Trimming stripped 3 bases from V and 4 bases from J, with 9 bases between. This chain's CDR3 is CASSDWAGYGYTF. Written as DNA, the CDR3 is TGTGCCAGCAGTGATTGGGCGGGCTATGGCTACACCTTC.

This chain connects TRBV20-1 to TRBJ2-7; D is perhaps TRBD1 (6 bases). V lost 5 bases, J lost 2 bases, and 13 bases lay in between. Germline assignment: CDR1 DFQATT and CDR2 SNEGSKA (reference sequence). The CDR3 contains 13 residues. CDR3 nucleotide sequence: TGCAGTGCTGGCGGTAGACAGGCCTACGAGCAGTACTTC. Amino acids: CSAGGRQAYEQYF.

The sample holds one count of this clonotype. The gene calls are TRBV20-1 and TRBJ2-4, with 9 positions matching TRBD1. J lost 1 base, V lost 2 bases, and 6 bases had no gene match. Germline CDR1 and CDR2: DFQATT and SNEGSKA (reference sequence). The CDR3 is 16 residues long. CDR3 in DNA: TGCAGTGCTAGAAGGACAGGGGTGAGGGCCAAAAACATTCAGTACTTC. It encodes CSARRTGVRAKNIQYF.

This clonotype was seen a few times. This sequence joins TRBV12-3 or TRBV12-4 and TRBJ2-1; D call uncertain. V dropped 5 bases and J dropped 0 bases, with 14 bases sitting between them. CDR3 size: 16 residues. The CDR3 DNA is TGTGCCAGCAGTACCCGGACGGAAAGCTCCTACAATGAGCAGTTCTTC. It specifies CASSTRTESSYNEQFF.

This clonotype was observed at least ten times. The V and J genes are TRBV28 and TRBJ2-1; maybe TRBD2 (6 bases). CDR1 and CDR2 (germline): MDHEN, SYDVKM. The CDR3 consists of 15 residues. The V end was cut by 10 bases, the J end by 3 bases, with 19 bases between. CDR3 residues: CAIPGGPGNYNEQFF. CDR3 nucleotide sequence: TGTGCCATTCCAGGAGGGCCGGGGAACTACAATGAGCAGTTCTTC.

This clonotype has only a few counts. This chain connects TRBV10-3 to TRBJ2-1, with no clear D. This CDR3 comprises 13 residues. V was cut by 7 bases and J by 6 bases, with 13 bases left in between. CDR1 and CDR2 (germline): ENHRY, SYGVKD. The CDR3 DNA is TGTGCCATCATGTCTCTAGTCGGCAATGAGCAGTTCTTC. This encodes CAIMSLVGNEQFF.

A few counts support this clonotype. The V call is TRBV29-1, the J call TRBJ1-2; 7 nucleotides agree with TRBD1. The CDR3 extends over 12 amino acids. After removal of 1 base from V and 8 bases from J, the junction contained 4 bases not matched to a gene. Per germline, CDR1 SQVTM and CDR2 ANQGSEA. The CDR3 is CSVEAQGGGYTF. The DNA for the CDR3 is TGCAGCGTTGAAGCGCAGGGGGGAGGCTACACCTTC.

CDR3: CASSAPGPPRGAFF. The CDR3 DNA is TGTGCCAGCAGCGCTCCGGGCCCCCCTCGGGGGGCTTTCTTT. This rearrangement joins TRBV9 to TRBJ1-1, with a possible D match to TRBD1 (5 bases). CDR3 length: 14 amino acids. Germline V gene lookup returns CDR1 SGDLS and CDR2 YYNGEE. The V gene lost 3 bases and the J gene lost 11 bases, with 20 bases spanning the gap.

CDR3 loop: CASSTGSGTGELFF. CDR3 sequence (DNA): TGTGCCAGCAGTACAGGGTCTGGCACCGGGGAGCTGTTTTTT. This rearrangement joins TRBV7-9 to TRBJ2-2; weak D call: TRBD1 (6 bases). The V end lost 6 bases, the J end lost 4 bases, and 12 bases lay between the germline ends. This CDR3 spans 14 amino acids. Germline lookup yields CDR1 SEHNR and CDR2 FQNEAQ (reference sequence).

The chain employs TRBV10-3 and TRBJ2-7; D is possibly TRBD2 (5 bases). The germline V gene has CDR1 ENHRY and CDR2 SYGVKD. V shed 5 bases and J shed 0 bases, with 5 bases lying between them. This CDR3 has 12 amino acids. The chain's CDR3 is CAISTSSYEQYF. The CDR3 DNA reads TGTGCCATCAGTACTAGCTCCTACGAGCAGTACTTC.

There are many counts of this clonotype. The rearrangement links TRBV4-3 to TRBJ2-6; unclear D gene. The germline V and J ends were trimmed by 2 bases and 4 bases, with 9 bases remaining between them. The CDR3 totals 15 residues. The germline V gene encodes CDR1 LGHNA and CDR2 YSLEER. The CDR3 sequence: CASSQFQPGANVLTF. The CDR3 bases are TGCGCCAGCAGCCAATTCCAGCCCGGGGCCAACGTCCTGACTTTC.

V gene TRBV7-3 combines with J gene TRBJ2-2, with 8 positions matching TRBD1. The CDR3 consists of 15 residues. V lost 4 bases to trimming and J lost 5 bases; unmatched junction nucleotides: 6. From germline, CDR1 is SGHTA and CDR2 FQGTGA. CDR3 in amino acids: CASSSRTGRTGELFF. In nucleotides, the CDR3 is TGTGCCAGCAGCTCCCGGACAGGGAGAACCGGGGAGCTGTTTTTT.

The table lists this clonotype with a few counts. The chain couples TRBV20-1 to TRBJ2-3; D is tentatively TRBD1 or TRBD2 (5 bases each). CDR3 size: 11 residues. Germline CDR1 is DFQATT and CDR2 is SNEGSKA (reference sequence). V lost 8 bases to trimming and J lost 6 bases, with 12 bases between them. This CDR3 reads CSPVGEDTQYF. The CDR3 nucleotides are TGCAGTCCCGTGGGGGAGGATACGCAGTATTTT.

This sequence joins TRBV6-1 and TRBJ1-6; D is undetermined. Germline V gene lookup returns CDR1 MNHNS and CDR2 SASEGT. Trimming took off 0 bases at V and 2 bases at J, with 8 bases between the two ends. This CDR3 has 16 residues. Here the CDR3 reads CASSEAPGTYNSPLHF. CDR3 bases: TGTGCCAGCAGTGAAGCACCCGGGACCTATAATTCACCCCTCCACTTT.

This clonotype was found a few times. The chain joins TRBV29-1 to TRBJ2-3; D gene ambiguous. CDR1 is SQVTM, CDR2 ANQGSEA, per germline. V was clipped by 5 bases and J by 7 bases, with 19 bases between them. The CDR3 runs to 14 residues. The CDR3 loop is CSVSWVFLGNTQYF. CDR3 sequence (DNA): TGCAGCGTTTCGTGGGTCTTTCTGGGGAATACGCAGTATTTT.

This rearrangement joins TRBV7-2 to TRBJ1-6, with a tentative D call TRBD1 (6 bases). The V end lost 3 bases, the J end lost 11 bases, and 14 bases lay between the germline ends. The germline CDR1 and CDR2 sequences are SGHTA and FQGNSA. The CDR3 is made up of 14 amino acids. CDR3 in DNA: TGTGCCAGCAGCTTTGGGGGAGGGGGAACACCCCTCCACTTT. This encodes CASSFGGGGTPLHF.

The CDR3 sequence: CASSPRGTNGEQYF. The CDR3, as DNA: TGTGCCAGCAGCCCTCGTGGGACTAACGGTGAGCAGTACTTC. The chain employs TRBV7-7 and TRBJ2-7, with TRBD2 matching 7 bases. J gave up 7 bases and V 5 bases, and 11 bases lay outside the gene matches. The CDR3 totals 14 residues. Looked up from germline, CDR1 is SSHAT and CDR2 is FNYEAQ (reference sequence).

In its sample, this clonotype was seen a few times. DNA of the CDR3: TGCAGTGCTAGAGCGACCCCGAGTATATACGAGCAGTACTTC. Protein: CSARATPSIYEQYF. The chain recombines TRBV20-1 with TRBJ2-7, with D hard to call. V gave up 1 base and J gave up 4 bases, with 14 bases separating them. Germline loops: CDR1 DFQATT, CDR2 SNEGSKA (reference sequence). The CDR3 runs 14 residues.

V and J are TRBV6-2 or TRBV6-3 and TRBJ2-7; 9 bases are a match to TRBD2. Germline V gene data show CDR1 as MNHEY and CDR2 as SVGEGT. The CDR3 runs 15 residues. V lost 4 bases and J lost 6; bases outside the gene matches: 10. The chain's CDR3 is CASSSFGGRASEQYF. CDR3 in DNA: TGTGCCAGCAGTTCGTTTGGCGGGAGGGCCTCCGAGCAGTACTTC.

This clonotype was counted a few times. The V gene is TRBV6-1, the J gene TRBJ2-2; perhaps TRBD2 as D (5 bases). The germline V gene has CDR1 MNHNS and CDR2 SASEGT. CDR3 length: 15 residues. Trimming pared 5 bases from V and 6 bases from J, leaving 16 bases between. For the CDR3, the DNA is TGTGCCAGCAGTCCCGGGGTTGGGTTGCCCGGGGAGCTGTTTTTT. As protein: CASSPGVGLPGELFF.

This clonotype was observed a few times. This chain links TRBV9 with TRBJ1-2; D is possibly TRBD1 (5 bases). V gave up 4 bases and J gave up 7 bases, with 20 bases separating them. CDR1 is SGDLS and CDR2 is YYNGEE in the germline V gene. CDR3 length: 15 amino acids. The CDR3 here is CASSPNYGGMAGYTF. The CDR3 nucleotides read TGTGCCAGCAGCCCGAACTATGGGGGGATGGCTGGCTACACCTTC.

This clonotype has more than one count but fewer than ten. The J gene is TRBJ2-1, the V gene TRBV5-6; D possibly uses TRBD1 or TRBD2 (5 bases each). This CDR3 contains 12 residues. Trimming left V 4 bases short and J 9 bases short, with 11 bases between. Germline V gives CDR1 SGHDT, CDR2 YYEEEE. The CDR3 sequence is CASSLPGTEQFF. CDR3 in DNA: TGTGCCAGCAGCCTTCCCGGGACTGAGCAGTTCTTC.

This clonotype is a singleton in its sample. The chain couples TRBV11-2 to TRBJ2-7; possibly TRBD2 for D (6 bases). Germline values: CDR1 SGHAT, CDR2 FQNNGV. Trimming left V 3 bases short and J 0 bases short, with 21 bases between. The CDR3 loop spans 18 amino acids. CDR3 nucleotides: TGTGCCAGCAGCTTGGGGAGGAGGAGTGGGGGAAGCTCCTACGAGCAGTACTTC. It encodes CASSLGRRSGGSSYEQYF.

This chain uses TRBV7-8 with TRBJ2-4, with 7 bases aligning to TRBD1. The V and J ends lost 5 bases and 0 bases, in that order; junction bases with no gene match: 4. This CDR3 contains 15 residues. The germline V gene encodes CDR1 SGHVS and CDR2 FQNEAQ. CDR3 DNA: TGTGCCAGCAGCCAACCAGGGGGAGCCAAAAACATTCAGTACTTC. Translating it yields CASSQPGGAKNIQYF.